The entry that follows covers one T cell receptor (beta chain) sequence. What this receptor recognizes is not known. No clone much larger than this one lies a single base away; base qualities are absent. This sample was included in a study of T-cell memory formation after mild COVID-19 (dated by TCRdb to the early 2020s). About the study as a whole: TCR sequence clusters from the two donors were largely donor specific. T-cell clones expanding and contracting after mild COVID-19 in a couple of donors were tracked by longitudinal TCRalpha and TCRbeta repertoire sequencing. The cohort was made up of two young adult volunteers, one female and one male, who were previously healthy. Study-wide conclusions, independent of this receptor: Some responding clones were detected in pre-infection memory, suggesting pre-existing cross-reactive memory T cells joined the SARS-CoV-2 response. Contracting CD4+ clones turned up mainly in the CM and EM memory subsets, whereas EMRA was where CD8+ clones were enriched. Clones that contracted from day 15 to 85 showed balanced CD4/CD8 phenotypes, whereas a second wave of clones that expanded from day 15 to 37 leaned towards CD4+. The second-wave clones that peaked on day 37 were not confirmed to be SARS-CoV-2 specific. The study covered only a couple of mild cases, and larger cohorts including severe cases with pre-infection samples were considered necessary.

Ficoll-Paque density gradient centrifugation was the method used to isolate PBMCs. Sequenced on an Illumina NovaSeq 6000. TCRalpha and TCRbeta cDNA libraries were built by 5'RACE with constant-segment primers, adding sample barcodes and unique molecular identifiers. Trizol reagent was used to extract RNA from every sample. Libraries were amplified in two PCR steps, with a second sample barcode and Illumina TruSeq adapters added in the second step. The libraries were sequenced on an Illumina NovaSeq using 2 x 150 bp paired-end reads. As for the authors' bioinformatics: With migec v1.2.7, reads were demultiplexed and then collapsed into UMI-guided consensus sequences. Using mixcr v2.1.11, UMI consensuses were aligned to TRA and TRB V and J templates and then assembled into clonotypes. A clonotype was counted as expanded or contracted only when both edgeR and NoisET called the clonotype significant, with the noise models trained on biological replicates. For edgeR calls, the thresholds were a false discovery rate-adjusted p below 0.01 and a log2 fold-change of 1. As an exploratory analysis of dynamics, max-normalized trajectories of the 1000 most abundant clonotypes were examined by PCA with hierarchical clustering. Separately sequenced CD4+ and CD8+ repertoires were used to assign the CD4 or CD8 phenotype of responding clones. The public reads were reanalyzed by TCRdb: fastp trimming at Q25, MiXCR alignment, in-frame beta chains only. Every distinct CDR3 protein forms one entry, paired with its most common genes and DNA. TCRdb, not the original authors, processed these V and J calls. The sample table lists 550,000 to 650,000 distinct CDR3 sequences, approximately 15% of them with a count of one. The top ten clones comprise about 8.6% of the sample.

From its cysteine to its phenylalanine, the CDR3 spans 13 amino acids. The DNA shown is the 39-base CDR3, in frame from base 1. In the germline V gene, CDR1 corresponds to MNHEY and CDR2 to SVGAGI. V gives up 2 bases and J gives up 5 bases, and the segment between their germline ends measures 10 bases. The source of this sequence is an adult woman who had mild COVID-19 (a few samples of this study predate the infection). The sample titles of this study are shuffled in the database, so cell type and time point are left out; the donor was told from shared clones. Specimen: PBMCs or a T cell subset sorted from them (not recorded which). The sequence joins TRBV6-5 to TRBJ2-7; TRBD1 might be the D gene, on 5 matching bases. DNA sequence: TGTGCCAGCAGTTACAAGACAGAGGACGAGCAGTACTTC. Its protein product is CASSYKTEDEQYF.